This TCR beta chain was identified in a study of early T cells in non-severe SARS-CoV-2 infection. Per germline, CDR1 ENHRY and CDR2 SYGVKD. There are 16 residues in the CDR3. After removal of 2 bases from V and 1 base from J, the junction contained 3 bases not matched to a gene. Many counts were recorded for this clonotype. Unique molecular identifiers (one per individual cDNA molecule) were attached. MiXCR was run by TCRdb on the 5' RACE reads, yielding one entry per CDR3 protein. The sample carries approximately 27,000 distinct CDR3 sequences, around 5.8% recorded once. The receptor was isolated from an adult who was a healthcare worker with PCR-confirmed SARS-CoV-2 infection or an uninfected control (not recorded which). The sequenced material came from whole blood. V and J are TRBV10-3 and TRBJ2-2; the match to TRBD2 covers 8 bases. CDR3 nucleotides: TGTGCCATCAGTGAGCAACTAGCGGAGAACACCGGGGAGCTGTTTTTT. Translation: CAISEQLAENTGELFF.